Listed here are 21 T cell receptor beta chains from one sample, sequenced in a study of blood T cells in healthy people across ages. Then a second PCR, running about 7 to 11 cycles, was carried out with a sample-barcoded 5' primer and a J-beta primer mix. Each CDR3 protein is one row after TCRdb ran MiXCR on the 5' RACE reads. This sample yields about 730,000 distinct CDR3 sequences, of which roughly 44% are seen a single time; roughly 19% belongs to the top ten. Sequencing was done on a sample of blood. Receptors originate from a woman aged 55-69 years in good health.

This clonotype appeared a single time. The chain couples TRBV7-2 to TRBJ2-5, with 10 nucleotides matching TRBD2. CDR3 length equals 18 residues. The V gene's germline CDR1 is SGHTA and CDR2 FQGNSA. The trim removed 3 bases at V and 5 bases at J, leaving 15 bases unmatched. The CDR3 DNA reads as TGTGCCAGCAGCTTTTTGAACTATGGGACTAGCGCGCGGGAGACCCAGTACTTC. Encoded protein: CASSFLNYGTSARETQYF. The variable domain in full, completed from reference TRBV7-2 and TRBJ2-5, reads GAGVSQSPSNKVTEKGKDVELRCDPISGHTALYWYRQSLGQGLEFLIYFQGNSAPDKSGLPSDRFSAERTGGSVSTLTIQRTQQEDSAVYLCASSFLNYGTSARETQYFGPGTRLLVL.

CDR3 sequence (DNA): TGTGCCAGCAGCGTAGCGACCGGGACAGGGGGACAAGAGACCCAGTACTTC. This codes for CASSVATGTGGQETQYF. V is TRBV9 and J is TRBJ2-5; TRBD1 agrees at 11 bases. The V gene end was trimmed by 0 bases and the J gene end by 2 bases; junction bases not matched to a gene: 6. The germline gives CDR1 SGDLS, CDR2 YYNGEE. The CDR3 loop spans 17 amino acids.

This chain joins TRBV7-2 and TRBJ2-2; 9 bases match TRBD2. V lost 7 bases to trimming and J lost 3 bases; unmatched junction nucleotides: 6. This CDR3 is 15 amino acids long. Looked up from germline, CDR1 is SGHTA and CDR2 is FQGNSA. CDR3 sequence reads: CASNPTSGYTGELFF. CDR3 nucleotide sequence: TGTGCCAGCAACCCGACTAGCGGTTACACCGGGGAGCTGTTTTTT.

The chain is built from TRBV28 and TRBJ2-5, with 9 bases that match TRBD2. With 1 base clipped from V and 11 bases from J, the junction kept 8 bases outside the gene matches. Per germline, CDR1 MDHEN and CDR2 SYDVKM. This CDR3 spans 14 amino acids. The CDR3 bases are TGTGCCAGCAGTTTATCTAGCGGGGTCAGTGAGCAGTACTTC. This encodes CASSLSSGVSEQYF.

The V call is TRBV15, the J call TRBJ2-7; 8 nucleotides line up with TRBD1. Germline V gene lookup returns CDR1 LNHNV and CDR2 YYDKDF (reference sequence). This CDR3 is 15 amino acids long. The J segment lost 1 base and the V segment lost 3 bases, leaving 5 bases of the junction unmatched. CDR3 amino acids: CATSRGTGRSYEQYF. The CDR3, as DNA: TGTGCCACCAGCAGGGGGACAGGTCGATCCTACGAGCAGTACTTC.

The V gene is TRBV5-1, the J gene TRBJ2-3; TRBD2 agrees at 13 bases. This CDR3 region has 18 residues. V trimming: 0 bases; J trimming: 2 bases; junction bases outside the gene matches: 6. In germline, CDR1 is SGHRS, CDR2 YFSETQ. CDR3 protein: CASSLEVTSGGNTDTQYF. The CDR3 DNA follows: TGCGCCAGCAGCTTGGAGGTGACTAGCGGGGGGAACACAGATACGCAGTATTTT.

This clonotype has more than one count but fewer than ten. The CDR3 DNA reads TGTGCCAGCAGCTCAGACAGGGGAGGTTACGGGGAGCTGTTTTTT. Translating it yields CASSSDRGGYGELFF. The chain joins TRBV7-2 to TRBJ2-2, with 8 nucleotides matching TRBD1. V was pared by 4 bases and J by 7 bases, with 8 bases of the junction left unmatched. Germline CDR1 reads SGHTA; CDR2 reads FQGNSA. The CDR3 is made up of 15 amino acids.

V usage is TRBV15 and J usage is TRBJ2-5; maybe TRBD1 (6 bases). V gave up 0 bases and J gave up 5 bases, with 19 bases separating them. The length of the CDR3 is 17 residues. Germline V gives CDR1 LNHNV, CDR2 YYDKDF (reference sequence). Here the CDR3 reads CATSRDAPRRGWETQYF. As DNA, the CDR3 is TGTGCCACCAGCAGAGATGCGCCGCGCAGGGGATGGGAGACCCAGTACTTC.

The chain recombines TRBV29-1 with TRBJ2-7; TRBD1 matches 8 bases. V gave up 4 bases and J gave up 2 bases; unmatched junction bases: 4. The CDR3 has 13 residues. The germline gives CDR1 SQVTM, CDR2 ANQGSEA. The chain's CDR3 is CSVGTGPPYEQYF. The CDR3 bases are TGCAGCGTTGGGACAGGGCCCCCCTACGAGCAGTACTTC.

The chain links TRBV5-1 to TRBJ2-6, with 8 bases aligning to TRBD1. The CDR3 is 16 amino acids. CDR1 is SGHRS and CDR2 is YFSETQ in the germline V gene. Unmatched junction bases numbered 5, after V lost 4 bases and J lost 2 bases. Here the CDR3 reads CASSLTGGAGANVLTF. The CDR3 DNA reads TGCGCCAGCAGCCTAACAGGGGGTGCTGGGGCCAACGTCCTGACTTTC.

The CDR3 DNA sequence: TGTGCCAGCAGCGTCTCTAGCGGGGATTACAATGAGCAGTTCTTC. As protein: CASSVSSGDYNEQFF. The genes are TRBV9 and TRBJ2-1; 9 bases align to TRBD2. The CDR3 is 15 residues long. The germline V gene encodes CDR1 SGDLS and CDR2 YYNGEE. The ends lost 2 bases at V and 4 bases at J; junction bases unmatched: 4.

This clonotype was counted a few times. This chain connects TRBV20-1 to TRBJ2-5, with TRBD1 as a possible D gene (6 bases). V was trimmed by 0 bases and J by 5 bases, leaving 16 bases between them. The CDR3 consists of 15 residues. Germline V CDR1 and CDR2: DFQATT, SNEGSKA (reference sequence). CDR3 nucleotides: TGCAGTGCTAGAGATCGGCGGCAGGGGTTGGAGACCCAGTACTTC. This codes for CSARDRRQGLETQYF.

The V and J genes are TRBV9 and TRBJ2-3; D may be TRBD2 (6 bases). The CDR3 has 15 amino acids. Deletions cut 7 bases from V and 5 bases from J, with 20 bases between. CDR1 and CDR2 from the germline V gene are SGDLS and YYNGEE. CDR3 loop: CASWRGPNAQDTQYF. As DNA, the CDR3 is TGTGCCAGCTGGAGGGGTCCCAACGCCCAAGATACGCAGTATTTT.

A few counts support this clonotype. This rearrangement joins TRBV9 to TRBJ2-4, with a tentative D call TRBD1 (5 bases). Germline loops: CDR1 SGDLS, CDR2 YYNGEE. The CDR3 sequence is 14 residues long. Trimming took 0 bases from V and 7 from J, leaving 11 bases between them. CDR3: CASSVEGMGNIQYF. For the CDR3, the DNA is TGTGCCAGCAGCGTAGAGGGGATGGGGAACATTCAGTACTTC.

This chain connects TRBV5-1 to TRBJ2-3; no clear D. The V and J ends lost 5 bases and 4 bases respectively, with 8 bases between them. The CDR3 covers 12 residues. CDR1 SGHRS and CDR2 YFSETQ come from the germline V gene. CDR3 coding DNA: TGCGCCAGCAGGACGGACGCAGATACGCAGTATTTT. Translation: CASRTDADTQYF.

This clonotype is a singleton in its sample. CDR3 in DNA: TGTGCCAGCAGGGACCCTCAGAATAAGCCCCAGCATTTT. Its translation is CASRDPQNKPQHF. The chain carries TRBV2 and TRBJ1-5; D unclear. Trimming removed 6 bases at V and 8 bases at J, with 14 bases between. In germline, CDR1 is SNHLY, CDR2 FYNNEI. The CDR3 consists of 13 residues. The complete variable domain, with remaining parts taken from reference TRBV2 and TRBJ1-5, reads EPEVTQTPSHQVTQMGQEVILRCVPISNHLYFYWYRQILGQKVEFLVSFYNNEISEKSEIFDDQFSVERPDGSNFTLKIRSTKLEDSAMYFCASRDPQNKPQHFGDGTRLSIL.

In the case of this clonotype: It may be a read error: a sequence one base away is much more abundant. For the CDR3, the DNA is TGCAGTGCTGAGCTAGTGGAAGAGACCCAGTACTTC. Protein: CSAELVEETQYF. The chain joins TRBV20-1 to TRBJ2-5; D remains unclear. Germline V lookup: CDR1 DFQATT, CDR2 SNEGSKA (reference sequence). CDR3 length equals 12 residues. Trimming pared 5 bases from V and 3 bases from J, leaving 10 bases between.

J is TRBJ2-3 and V is TRBV7-2; D is uncertain. The CDR3 is 13 residues long. Germline CDR1 and CDR2: SGHTA and FQGNSA. Trimming shortened V by 5 bases and J by 2 bases, and 8 bases separated the two germline ends. CDR3 nucleotides: TGTGCCAGCAGCCCCGAGCTCACAGATACGCAGTATTTT. Its translation is CASSPELTDTQYF.

The chain couples TRBV20-1 to TRBJ2-3; TRBD2 agrees at 9 bases. Germline V gene lookup returns CDR1 DFQATT and CDR2 SNEGSKA (reference sequence). The CDR3 length is 16 residues. After removal of 1 base from V and 5 bases from J, the junction contained 10 bases not matched to a gene. CDR3 nucleotide sequence: TGCAGTGCTAGAGTGCGGGTAGCGGGGGCGCAAGATACGCAGTATTTT. Its translation is CSARVRVAGAQDTQYF.

This rearrangement joins TRBV20-1 to TRBJ2-7; D perhaps matches TRBD2 (6 bases). The end of the DNA aligns better with TRBJ2-5, so the J call may be wrong. The CDR3 runs to 14 residues. The germline gives CDR1 DFQATT, CDR2 SNEGSKA (reference sequence). CDR3 sequence reads: CSMSAGGIEETQYF. CDR3 bases: TGCAGTATGTCGGCTGGCGGGATCGAAGAGACCCAGTACTTC.

This clonotype appeared a few times. V and J are TRBV7-6 and TRBJ2-5; TRBD2 is a possible D gene (5 bases). Germline lookup yields CDR1 SGHVS and CDR2 FNYEAQ. The CDR3 consists of 15 residues. Trimming removed 1 base at V and 0 bases at J, with 9 bases between. DNA of the CDR3: TGTGCCAGCAGCTTAGAGTCGGGATACCAAGAGACCCAGTACTTC. This sequence encodes CASSLESGYQETQYF.